A selection of T cell receptor beta chains follows, all from one sample in a study of cytomegalovirus exposure and HLA in healthy donors. Here immunoSEQ multiplex PCR was the method, and the copy in TCRdb shows in-frame clones only, minus some. The profile covers around 130,000 clones, with 77% appearing a single time and less than 6% taken by the ten largest. The sequencing sample was made of PBMCs. The receptors shown here come from a man younger than 35 in good health and CMV-seropositive. The CDR3 runs from the conserved cysteine through the conserved F or W. The order of the fields is V gene, CDR3 protein.

TRBV2 CASSRVPATYSNQPQHF
TRBV18 CASSQNTGAGNSPLHF
TRBV28 CASSDLMSGTGELFF
TRBV5-4 CASSFGQSKNSQYF
TRBV5-3 CARSTGSRTGNQLPQHF
TRBV4-2 CASSQDHYRASNQPQHF
TRBV5-1 CASSMGEVPYNEQFF
TRBV6-5 CASRLQLNTEAFF
TRBV5-8 CASSLVALAGPNQETQYF
TRBV6-6 CASSYSGNTIYF
TRBV6-5 CASSYFSGGSYNEQFF
TRBV7-6 CASSLGASNEQFF
TRBV7-9 CASSRIRDRGYGYTF
TRBV28 CASMGQGLGYTF
TRBV5-1 CASSFGQMNTEAFF
TRBV4-1 CASSQEMRLDNQPQHF
TRBV5-1 CASSFPGYEAKNIQYF
TRBV5-1 CASPMPAGGLTGANVLTF
TRBV5-1 CASSLRASGDTGELFF
TRBV7-7 CASSPSPRSSVETQYF
TRBV6-5 CASSNYRNQEGNTIYF
TRBV7-8 CASRKQGSNQPQHF
TRBV19 CASRIPASGDNEQFF
TRBV7-8 CASTSSRPLPTEAFF
TRBV27 CASSSTSRAGELFF
TRBV6-4 CASSDGTGARGGYTF
TRBV6-4 CASSNTEDNEQFF
TRBV27 CASSLGSGGYEQYF
TRBV4-1 CASSLRTGGDTQYF
TRBV9 CASSVGAGAYEQYF
TRBV28 CASSSPRTFGAFF
TRBV5-4 CASSSRGLRHTEAFF
TRBV11-1 CASSSRTGEDEKLFF
TRBV19 CASSSGGVYGYTF
TRBV5-6 CASSLGTGGVNTEAFF
TRBV28 CASIPGGIQEKLFF
TRBV19 CASSIRRENTEAFF
TRBV30 CAWRSTGKGKNIQYF
TRBV14 CASSQRTPPVNEKLFF
TRBV19 CASSMAQYRNTEAFF
TRBV11-2 CASSLGQGLGNTIYF
TRBV7-9 CASSRQGFGKGYTF